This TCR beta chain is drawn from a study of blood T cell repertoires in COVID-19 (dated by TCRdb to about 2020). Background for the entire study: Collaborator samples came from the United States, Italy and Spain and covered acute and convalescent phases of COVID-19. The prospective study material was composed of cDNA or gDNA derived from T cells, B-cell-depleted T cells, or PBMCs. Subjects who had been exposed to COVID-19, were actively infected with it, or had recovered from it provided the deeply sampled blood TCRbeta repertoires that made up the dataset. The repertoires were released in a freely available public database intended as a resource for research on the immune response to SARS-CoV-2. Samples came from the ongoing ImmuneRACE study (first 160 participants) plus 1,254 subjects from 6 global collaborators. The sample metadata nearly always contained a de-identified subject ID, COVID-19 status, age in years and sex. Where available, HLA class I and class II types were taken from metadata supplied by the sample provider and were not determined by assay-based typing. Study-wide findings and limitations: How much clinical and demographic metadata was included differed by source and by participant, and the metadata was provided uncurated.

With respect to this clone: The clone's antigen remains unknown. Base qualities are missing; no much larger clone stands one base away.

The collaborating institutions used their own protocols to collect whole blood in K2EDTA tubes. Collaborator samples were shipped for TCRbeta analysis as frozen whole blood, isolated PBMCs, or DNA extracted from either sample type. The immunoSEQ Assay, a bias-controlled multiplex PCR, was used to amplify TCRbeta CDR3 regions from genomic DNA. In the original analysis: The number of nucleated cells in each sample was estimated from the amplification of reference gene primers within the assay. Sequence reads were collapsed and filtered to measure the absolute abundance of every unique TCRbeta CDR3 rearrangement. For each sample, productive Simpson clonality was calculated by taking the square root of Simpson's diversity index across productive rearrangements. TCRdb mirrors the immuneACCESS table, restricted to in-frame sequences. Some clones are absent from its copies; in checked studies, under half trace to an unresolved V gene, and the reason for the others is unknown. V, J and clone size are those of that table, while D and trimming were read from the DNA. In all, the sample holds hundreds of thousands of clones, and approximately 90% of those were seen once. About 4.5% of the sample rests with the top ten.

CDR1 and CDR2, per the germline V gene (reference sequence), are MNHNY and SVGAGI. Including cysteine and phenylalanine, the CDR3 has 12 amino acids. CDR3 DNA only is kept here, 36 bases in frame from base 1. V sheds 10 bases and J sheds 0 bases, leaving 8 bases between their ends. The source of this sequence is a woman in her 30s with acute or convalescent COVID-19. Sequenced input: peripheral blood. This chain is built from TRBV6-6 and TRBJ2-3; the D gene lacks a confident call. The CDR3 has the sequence CATISSTDTQYF. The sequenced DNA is TGTGCCACGATTAGTAGCACAGATACGCAGTATTTT.